This is a list of T cell receptor beta chains from one sample in a study of OX40 agonist ivuxolimab in advanced cancers. The assay was immunoSEQ multiplex PCR, and TCRdb's table has in-frame clones only and misses some. The table lists 90,000 or so clones, about 93% of them singletons. Sequences were derived from CD4+ or CD8+ T cells sorted from blood, sampled in a trial of the OX40 agonist ivuxolimab. The receptors shown here come from an adult with an advanced solid tumor such as melanoma, head and neck, liver or kidney cancer. CDR3s leave out the opening cysteine and the closing phenylalanine or tryptophan.

V	J	CDR3
TRBV19	TRBJ1-4	ASPAGLDEKLF
TRBV4-3	TRBJ2-3	ASSQDGAGGSDTQY
TRBV27	TRBJ2-7	ASSFVASNPEQY
TRBV30	TRBJ2-6	AWSGRGGANVLT
TRBV28	TRBJ1-2	ASSLAGGRSAYGYT
TRBV28	TRBJ2-7	ASLAGGDEQY
TRBV6-6	TRBJ2-7	ASSYSPGQFYEQY
TRBV6-1	TRBJ2-5	ASSEGWLQETQY
TRBV6-6	TRBJ1-1	ASSLAASAEAF
TRBV7-2	TRBJ2-3	ASSPPGLTDTQY
TRBV6-4	TRBJ2-2	ASRRAAGTNTGELF
TRBV4-1	TRBJ1-5	ASSQGAGRSNQPQH
TRBV7-9	TRBJ2-7	ASSLPSGRGSHEQY
TRBV6-4	TRBJ1-2	ASSDGTGGKGFYGYT
TRBV7-9	TRBJ1-3	ASSLGSGNTIY
TRBV7-9	TRBJ1-5	ASSLDQGAQPQH
TRBV2	TRBJ1-2	ASSWTGSYGYT
TRBV15	TRBJ2-6	ATSRDLGTGANVLT
TRBV5-8	TRBJ2-3	ASSVVPSGPRDTQY
TRBV28	TRBJ1-2	ASSPTGRGNYGYT
TRBV7-2	TRBJ1-2	ASSSKRTGDGYT
TRBV10-3	TRBJ2-7	AMGGGRGYEQY
TRBV28	TRBJ2-1	ASSTALGYNEQF
TRBV20-1	TRBJ1-4	SAANEKLF
TRBV30	TRBJ2-1	AWSVLRQVRTYNEQF
TRBV7-2	TRBJ2-1	ASSSGKGSLEQF
TRBV6-1	TRBJ2-7	ASSRLAGHYEQY
TRBV18	TRBJ1-2	ASSPSDRDGYT
TRBV28	TRBJ2-1	ASTSSGRNYNEQF
TRBV29-1	TRBJ1-1	SGTQTQGRTEAF
TRBV10-3	TRBJ1-3	AISRTAAVGNTIY
TRBV5-1	TRBJ2-1	ASSLGDRDYNEQF
TRBV19	TRBJ1-5	ASRPLESGNQPQH
TRBV7-2	TRBJ2-7	ASSLDAPPAGGPNEQY
TRBV4-1	TRBJ2-5	ASSQGGSGVGQETQY
TRBV27	TRBJ2-3	ASSSGTGVKDTQY
TRBV6-5	TRBJ2-3	ASSLAGGTDTQY
TRBV11-3	TRBJ2-1	ASSFRSGSTNEQF
TRBV7-8	TRBJ2-7	ASRLRGGGAGEQY